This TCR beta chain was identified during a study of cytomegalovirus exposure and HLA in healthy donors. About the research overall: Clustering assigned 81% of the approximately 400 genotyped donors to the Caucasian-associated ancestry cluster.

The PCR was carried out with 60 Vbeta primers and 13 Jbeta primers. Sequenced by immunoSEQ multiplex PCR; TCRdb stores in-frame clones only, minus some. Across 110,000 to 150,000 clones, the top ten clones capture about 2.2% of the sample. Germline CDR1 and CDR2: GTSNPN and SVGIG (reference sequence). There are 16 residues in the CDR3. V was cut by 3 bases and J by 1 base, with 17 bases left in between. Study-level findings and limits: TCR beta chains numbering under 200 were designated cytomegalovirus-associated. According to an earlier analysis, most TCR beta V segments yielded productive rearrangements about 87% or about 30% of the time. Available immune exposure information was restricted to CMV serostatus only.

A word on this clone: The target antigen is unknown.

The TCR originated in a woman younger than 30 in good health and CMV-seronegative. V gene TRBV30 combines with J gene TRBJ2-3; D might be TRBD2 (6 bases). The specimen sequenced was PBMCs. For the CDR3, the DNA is TGTGCCTGGAGCGACGTTTGGGGGGTAGGCACAGATACGCAGTATTTT. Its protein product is CAWSDVWGVGTDTQYF.